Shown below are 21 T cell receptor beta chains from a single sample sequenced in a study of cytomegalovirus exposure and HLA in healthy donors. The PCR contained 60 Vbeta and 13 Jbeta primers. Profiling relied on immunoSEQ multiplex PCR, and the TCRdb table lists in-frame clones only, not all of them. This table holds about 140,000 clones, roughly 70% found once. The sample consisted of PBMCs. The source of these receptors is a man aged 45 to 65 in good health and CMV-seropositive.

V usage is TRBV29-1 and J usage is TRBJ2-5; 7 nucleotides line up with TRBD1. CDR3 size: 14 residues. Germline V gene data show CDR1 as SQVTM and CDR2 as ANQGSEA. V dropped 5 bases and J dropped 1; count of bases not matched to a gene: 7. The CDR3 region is CSVPQGTAQETQYF. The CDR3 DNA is TGCAGCGTTCCACAGGGGACGGCCCAAGAGACCCAGTACTTC. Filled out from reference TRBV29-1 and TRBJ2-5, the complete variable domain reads SAVISQKPSRDICQRGTSLTIQCQVDSQVTMMFWYRQQPGQSLTLIATANQGSEATYESGFVIDKFPISRPNLTFSTLTVSNMSPEDSSIYLCSVPQGTAQETQYFGPGTRLLVL.

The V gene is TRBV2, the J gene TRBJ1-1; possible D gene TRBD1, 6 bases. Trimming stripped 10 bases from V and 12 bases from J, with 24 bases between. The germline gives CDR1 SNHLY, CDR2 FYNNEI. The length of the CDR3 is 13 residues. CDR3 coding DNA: TGTGCCACTACCTATTCCGAACGGACAGCATCTTTCTTT. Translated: CATTYSERTASFF. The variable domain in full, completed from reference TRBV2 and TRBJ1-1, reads EPEVTQTPSHQVTQMGQEVILRCVPISNHLYFYWYRQILGQKVEFLVSFYNNEISEKSEIFDDQFSVERPDGSNFTLKIRSTKLEDSAMYFCATTYSERTASFFGQGTRLTVV.

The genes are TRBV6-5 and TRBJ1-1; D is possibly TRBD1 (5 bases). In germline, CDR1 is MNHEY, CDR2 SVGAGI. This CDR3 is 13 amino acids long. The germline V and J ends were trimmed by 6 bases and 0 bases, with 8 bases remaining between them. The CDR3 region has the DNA TGTGCCAGCAGAGCCAGGGTGAACACTGAAGCTTTCTTT. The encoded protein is CASRARVNTEAFF.

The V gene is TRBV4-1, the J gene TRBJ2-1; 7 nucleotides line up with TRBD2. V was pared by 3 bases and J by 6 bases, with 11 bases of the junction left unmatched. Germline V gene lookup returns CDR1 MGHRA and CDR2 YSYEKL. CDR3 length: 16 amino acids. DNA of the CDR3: TGCGCCAGCAGCCATGACGGGACTAAGGGCACCAATGAGCAGTTCTTC. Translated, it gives CASSHDGTKGTNEQFF.

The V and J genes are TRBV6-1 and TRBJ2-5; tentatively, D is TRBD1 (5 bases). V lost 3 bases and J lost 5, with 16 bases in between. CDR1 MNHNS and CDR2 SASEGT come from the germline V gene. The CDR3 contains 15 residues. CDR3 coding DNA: TGTGCCAGCAGTGACAAACCTCAGGGCCGGGAGACCCAGTACTTC. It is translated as CASSDKPQGRETQYF.

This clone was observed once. The CDR3 loop is CASSQIERETQYF. The CDR3, as DNA: TGTGCCAGCAGCCAAATCGAGAGGGAGACCCAGTACTTC. This sequence joins TRBV16 and TRBJ2-5; no clear D gene. Germline assignment: CDR1 KGHSY and CDR2 FQNENV. The CDR3 extends over 13 amino acids. With 2 bases removed from V and 5 bases from J, the gap between germline ends came to 9 bases.

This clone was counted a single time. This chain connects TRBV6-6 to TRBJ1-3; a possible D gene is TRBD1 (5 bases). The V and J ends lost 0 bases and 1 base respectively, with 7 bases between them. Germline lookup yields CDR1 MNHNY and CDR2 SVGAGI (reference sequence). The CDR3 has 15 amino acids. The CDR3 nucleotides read TGTGCCAGCAGTTACTCGGGGGGTTCTGGAAACACCATATATTTT. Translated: CASSYSGGSGNTIYF.

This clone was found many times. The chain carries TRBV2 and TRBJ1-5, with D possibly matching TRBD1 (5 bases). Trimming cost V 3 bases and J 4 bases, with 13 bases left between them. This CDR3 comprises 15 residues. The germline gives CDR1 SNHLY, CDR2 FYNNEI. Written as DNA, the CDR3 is TGTGCCAGCAGTGATTATCTTCGGGGGAATCAGCCCCAGCATTTT. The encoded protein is CASSDYLRGNQPQHF.

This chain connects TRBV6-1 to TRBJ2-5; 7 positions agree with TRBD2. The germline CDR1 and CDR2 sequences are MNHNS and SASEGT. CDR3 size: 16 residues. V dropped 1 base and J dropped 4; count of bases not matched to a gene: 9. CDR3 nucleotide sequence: TGTGCCAGCAGTGAAGGGGGGGGAGGGCCTCGAGAGACCCAGTACTTC. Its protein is CASSEGGGGPRETQYF.

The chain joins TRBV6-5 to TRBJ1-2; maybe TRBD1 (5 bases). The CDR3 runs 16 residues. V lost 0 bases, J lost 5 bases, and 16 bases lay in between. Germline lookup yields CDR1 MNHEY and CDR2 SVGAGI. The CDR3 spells CASSYSRKGSFYGYTF. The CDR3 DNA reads TGTGCCAGCAGTTACTCGAGGAAGGGGTCTTTTTATGGCTACACCTTC.

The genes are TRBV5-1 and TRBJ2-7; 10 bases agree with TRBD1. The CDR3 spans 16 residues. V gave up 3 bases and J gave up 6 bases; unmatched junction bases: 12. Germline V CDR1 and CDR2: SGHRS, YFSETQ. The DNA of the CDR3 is TGCGCCAGCAGCTCAACCCGGTTCGGGACAGGGGTCGAGCAGTACTTC. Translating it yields CASSSTRFGTGVEQYF. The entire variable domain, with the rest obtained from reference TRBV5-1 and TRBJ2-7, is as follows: KAGVTQTPRYLIKTRGQQVTLSCSPISGHRSVSWYQQTPGQGLQFLFEYFSETQRNKGNFPGRFSGRQFSNSRSEMNVSTLELGDSALYLCASSSTRFGTGVEQYFGPGTRLTVT.

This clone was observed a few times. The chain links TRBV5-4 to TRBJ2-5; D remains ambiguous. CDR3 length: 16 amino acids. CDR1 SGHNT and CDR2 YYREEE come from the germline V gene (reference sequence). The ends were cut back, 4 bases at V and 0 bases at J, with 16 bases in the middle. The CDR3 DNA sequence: TGTGCCAGCAGCCCTCGGGTTAACGACTACCAAGAGACCCAGTACTTC. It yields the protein CASSPRVNDYQETQYF.

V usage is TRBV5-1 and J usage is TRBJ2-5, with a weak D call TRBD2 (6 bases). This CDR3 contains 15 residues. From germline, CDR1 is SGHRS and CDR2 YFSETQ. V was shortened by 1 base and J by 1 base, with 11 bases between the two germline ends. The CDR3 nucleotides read TGCGCCAGCAGCTTGATTGGACTACTCCAAGAGACCCAGTACTTC. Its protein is CASSLIGLLQETQYF. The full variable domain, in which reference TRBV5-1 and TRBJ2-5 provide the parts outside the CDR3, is KAGVTQTPRYLIKTRGQQVTLSCSPISGHRSVSWYQQTPGQGLQFLFEYFSETQRNKGNFPGRFSGRQFSNSRSEMNVSTLELGDSALYLCASSLIGLLQETQYFGPGTRLLVL.

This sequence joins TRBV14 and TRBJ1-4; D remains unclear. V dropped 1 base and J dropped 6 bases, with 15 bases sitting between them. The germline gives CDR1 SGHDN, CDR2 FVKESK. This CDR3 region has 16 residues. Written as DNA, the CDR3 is TGTGCCAGCAGCCAAGTCAAGTTGGAGGAGGATGAAAAACTGTTTTTT. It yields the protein CASSQVKLEEDEKLFF.

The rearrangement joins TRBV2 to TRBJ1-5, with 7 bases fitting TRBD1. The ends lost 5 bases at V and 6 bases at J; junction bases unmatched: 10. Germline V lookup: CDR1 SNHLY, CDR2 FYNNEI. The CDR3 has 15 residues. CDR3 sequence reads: CASSLGQGGSQPQHF. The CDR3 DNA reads TGTGCCAGCAGTCTGGGGCAGGGGGGCAGTCAGCCCCAGCATTTT.

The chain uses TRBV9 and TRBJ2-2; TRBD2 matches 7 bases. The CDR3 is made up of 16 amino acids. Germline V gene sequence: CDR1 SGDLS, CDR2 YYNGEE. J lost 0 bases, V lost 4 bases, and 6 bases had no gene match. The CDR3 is CASSPLTSANTGELFF. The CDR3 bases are TGTGCCAGCAGCCCCTTAACTAGCGCGAACACCGGGGAGCTGTTTTTT.

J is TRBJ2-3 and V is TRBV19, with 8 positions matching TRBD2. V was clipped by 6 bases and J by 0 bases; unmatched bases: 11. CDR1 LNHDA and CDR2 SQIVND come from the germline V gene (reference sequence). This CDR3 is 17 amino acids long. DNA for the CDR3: TGTGCCAGTAGATCCTCTCCCGTAGCGGGGAGCACAGATACGCAGTATTTT. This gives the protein CASRSSPVAGSTDTQYF. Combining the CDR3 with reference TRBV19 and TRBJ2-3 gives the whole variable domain DGGITQSPKYLFRKEGQNVTLSCEQNLNHDAMYWYRQDPGQGLRLIYYSQIVNDFQKGDIAEGYSVSREKKESFPLTVTSAQKNPTAFYLCASRSSPVAGSTDTQYFGPGTRLTVL.

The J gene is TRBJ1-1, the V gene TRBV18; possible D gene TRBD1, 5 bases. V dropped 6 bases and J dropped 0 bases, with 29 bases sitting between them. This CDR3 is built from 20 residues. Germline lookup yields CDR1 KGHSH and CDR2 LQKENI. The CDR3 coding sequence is TGTGCCAGCTCTCGGCAGGGATCTCCTAATACTCAGAAGATGAACACTGAAGCTTTCTTT. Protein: CASSRQGSPNTQKMNTEAFF.

CDR3 nucleotide sequence: TGCAGCGCATGGACAGGGAACACTGAAGCTTTCTTT. Amino acid sequence: CSAWTGNTEAFF. This sequence joins TRBV29-1 and TRBJ1-1, with 7 nucleotides matching TRBD1. The CDR3 is 12 amino acids. Trimming cost V 7 bases and J 1 base; bases outside gene matches: 3. The germline CDR1 and CDR2 sequences are SQVTM and ANQGSEA.

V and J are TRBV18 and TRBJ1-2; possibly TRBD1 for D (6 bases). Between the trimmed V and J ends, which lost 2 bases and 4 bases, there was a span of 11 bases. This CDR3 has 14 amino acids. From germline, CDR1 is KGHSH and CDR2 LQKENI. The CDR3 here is CASSPVQGSYGYTF. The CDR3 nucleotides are TGTGCCAGCTCACCAGTCCAGGGGTCCTATGGCTACACCTTC.

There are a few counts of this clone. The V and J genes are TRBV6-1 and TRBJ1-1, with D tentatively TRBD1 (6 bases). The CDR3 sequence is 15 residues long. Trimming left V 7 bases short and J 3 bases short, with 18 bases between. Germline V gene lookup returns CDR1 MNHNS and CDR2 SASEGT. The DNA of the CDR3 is TGTGCCAGCAACATACGGGGGGCGAGGGACACTGAAGCTTTCTTT. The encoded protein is CASNIRGARDTEAFF.